The table lists the clone carrying this T cell receptor beta chain with many counts. From germline, CDR1 is SGHNT and CDR2 YYREEE (reference sequence). The CDR3 extends over 18 amino acids. Trimming took 1 base from V and 0 from J, leaving 17 bases between them. These data are taken from a study of CXCR3 chemokines and chemotherapy response in bladder cancer. TCRdb re-analysed the PCR reads in MiXCR, keeping a single row per CDR3 protein. This sample has about 3,500 distinct CDR3 sequences, with around 26% found just once. The specimen was taken from a patient whose treatment included neoadjuvant chemotherapy. The TCR sequence derives from a human donor with bladder cancer that did not respond to neoadjuvant chemotherapy. The chain employs TRBV5-4 and TRBJ1-3, with D possibly being TRBD1 (6 bases). The CDR3 coding sequence is TGTGCCAGCAGCTTGTGGGGGCACACCTACTCCTCTGGAAACACCATATATTTT. This gives the protein CASSLWGHTYSSGNTIYF.